These 23 T cell receptor beta chains share one sample of origin, sequenced in a study of radiotherapy plus CTLA-4 blockade in lung cancer. Produced via immunoSEQ multiplex PCR; TCRdb's table is partial and in-frame only. The sample has approximately 50,000 clones, roughly four fifths seen once. The sample in question was peripheral blood, obtained from a patient treated with radiotherapy plus ipilimumab. These receptors all come from a human donor with non-small cell lung cancer who had a complete response to radiotherapy plus ipilimumab.

CDR3 in DNA: TGTGCCAGCAGGATACCGGGACTAGCGGGAGACGAGCAGTACTTC. Amino acid sequence: CASRIPGLAGDEQYF. The chain uses TRBV28 and TRBJ2-7; 14 bases agree with TRBD2. V lost 6 bases to trimming and J lost 5 bases; unmatched junction nucleotides: 6. Germline CDR1 is MDHEN and CDR2 is SYDVKM. The CDR3 covers 15 residues.

The chain uses TRBV6-1 and TRBJ2-4; no firm D call. The CDR3 totals 14 residues. Trimming took 7 bases from V and 3 from J, leaving 13 bases between them. CDR1 and CDR2 from the germline V gene are MNHNS and SASEGT. For the CDR3, the DNA is TGTGCCAGCAAAACAATCCCTAGCAAAAACATTCAGTACTTC. Its protein product is CASKTIPSKNIQYF.

The rearrangement links TRBV29-1 to TRBJ1-1; 11 bases are shared with TRBD1. V shed 6 bases, J shed 5 bases, and the junction held 8 bases outside the gene matches. From germline, CDR1 is SQVTM and CDR2 ANQGSEA. This CDR3 contains 14 residues. The CDR3 region is CSVADRGPTTEAFF. CDR3 sequence (DNA): TGCAGCGTAGCGGACAGGGGGCCGACTACTGAAGCTTTCTTT.

The J gene is TRBJ2-5, the V gene TRBV11-3, with TRBD1 identical over 8 bases. In germline, CDR1 is SGHNT, CDR2 YENEEA. This CDR3 comprises 16 residues. The V and J ends lost 1 base and 0 bases, in that order; junction bases with no gene match: 4. This CDR3 is CASSLGTGLNQETQYF. CDR3 DNA: TGTGCCAGCAGCTTAGGGACAGGGTTAAACCAAGAGACCCAGTACTTC.

The chain carries TRBV7-2 and TRBJ2-5; TRBD1 matches at 8 bases. Germline CDR1 is SGHTA and CDR2 is FQGNSA. The CDR3 is 16 residues long. The trim removed 5 bases at V and 5 bases at J, leaving 13 bases unmatched. The CDR3 region is CASSRYDRTGKETQYF. DNA for the CDR3: TGTGCCAGCAGCCGTTACGATAGGACAGGGAAGGAGACCCAGTACTTC. The whole variable domain, filled in from reference TRBV7-2 and TRBJ2-5, reads GAGVSQSPSNKVTEKGKDVELRCDPISGHTALYWYRQSLGQGLEFLIYFQGNSAPDKSGLPSDRFSAERTGGSVSTLTIQRTQQEDSAVYLCASSRYDRTGKETQYFGPGTRLLVL.

V usage is TRBV19 and J usage is TRBJ1-5; D might be TRBD1 (5 bases). Germline V gene sequence: CDR1 LNHDA, CDR2 SQIVND (reference sequence). V lost 4 bases to trimming and J lost 7 bases, with 17 bases between them. This CDR3 has 15 residues. DNA of the CDR3: TGTGCCAGTAGTACCTGGGGGGGGAGGCAGCAGCCCCAGCATTTT. This sequence encodes CASSTWGGRQQPQHF.

This clone was observed a single time. V gene TRBV19 combines with J gene TRBJ2-7, with 10 bases that match TRBD1. J was trimmed by 2 bases and V by 3 bases; bases with no gene match: 4. The CDR3 is 15 amino acids. Germline V gene lookup returns CDR1 LNHDA and CDR2 SQIVND (reference sequence). CDR3 region: CASSIGTGVAYEQYF. CDR3 DNA: TGTGCCAGTAGTATCGGGACAGGGGTAGCCTACGAGCAGTACTTC. The full variable domain, completed using reference TRBV19 and TRBJ2-7, is DGGITQSPKYLFRKEGQNVTLSCEQNLNHDAMYWYRQDPGQGLRLIYYSQIVNDFQKGDIAEGYSVSREKKESFPLTVTSAQKNPTAFYLCASSIGTGVAYEQYFGPGTRLTVT.

CDR3 sequence: CASSTRVTSLDEQFF. The CDR3 nucleotides read TGTGCCAGCAGCACTCGAGTCACTAGCCTGGATGAGCAGTTCTTC. V gene TRBV7-3 combines with J gene TRBJ2-1; tentatively, D is TRBD2 (6 bases). V was cut by 5 bases and J by 8 bases, with 19 bases left in between. Germline V gene data show CDR1 as SGHTA and CDR2 as FQGTGA. The CDR3 runs to 15 residues.

This clone is categorized as medium-sized. J is TRBJ2-7 and V is TRBV10-2, with 7 bases identical to TRBD2. The CDR3 has 15 residues. The J segment lost 6 bases and the V segment lost 3 bases, leaving 11 bases of the junction unmatched. The germline CDR1 and CDR2 sequences are WSHSY and SAAADI. CDR3 bases: TGCGCCAGCAGTGATACGGGACTATCTTGGCCCGAGCAGTACTTC. This codes for CASSDTGLSWPEQYF.

The rearrangement uses TRBV9 and TRBJ1-6, with 9 bases identical to TRBD1. The CDR3 sequence is 17 residues long. V dropped 4 bases and J dropped 4; count of bases not matched to a gene: 9. Germline-derived CDR1 and CDR2 are SGDLS and YYNGEE. The CDR3 DNA reads TGTGCCAGCAGCTCGGGGACAGGGAGTAATTATAATTCACCCCTCCACTTT. This codes for CASSSGTGSNYNSPLHF.

Here the CDR3 reads CAWSKGTSGVPRPYNEQFF. The CDR3 nucleotides read TGTGCCTGGAGTAAAGGGACTAGCGGGGTTCCCAGGCCCTACAATGAGCAGTTCTTC. This chain connects TRBV30 to TRBJ2-1, with 13 nucleotides matching TRBD2. Germline V gene sequence: CDR1 GTSNPN, CDR2 SVGIG (reference sequence). This CDR3 has 19 amino acids. V was pared by 2 bases and J by 2 bases, with 12 bases of the junction left unmatched.

The sample holds one count of this clone. The V and J genes are TRBV6-5 and TRBJ2-3; 7 nucleotides line up with TRBD1. CDR1 is MNHEY, CDR2 SVGAGI, per germline. Losses at the gene ends were 8 bases for V and 4 bases for J; bases not matched to a gene: 12. The CDR3 contains 15 residues. The CDR3 bases are TGTGCCAGCGGAAGCGCCTGGGACAGTCCAGATACGCAGTATTTT. Translated, it gives CASGSAWDSPDTQYF.

The chain's CDR3 is CASSLTGRTEAFF. The CDR3 DNA reads as TGTGCCAGCAGTTTAACAGGGAGAACTGAAGCTTTCTTT. The V call is TRBV28, the J call TRBJ1-1, with D tentatively TRBD1 (6 bases). V lost 2 bases and J lost 5, with 9 bases in between. This CDR3 is built from 13 residues. Germline values: CDR1 MDHEN, CDR2 SYDVKM.

This clone was observed a few times. The chain has TRBV9 and TRBJ2-3, with 8 positions matching TRBD2. The germline V gene encodes CDR1 SGDLS and CDR2 YYNGEE. The CDR3 is 15 amino acids. After removal of 1 base from V and 2 bases from J, the junction contained 3 bases not matched to a gene. CDR3 in DNA: TGTGCCAGCAGCGTATACGGGGGGGACACAGATACGCAGTATTTT. Translation gives CASSVYGGDTDTQYF.

Only a few counts were recorded for this clone. The chain employs TRBV7-2 and TRBJ1-3; D possibly corresponds to TRBD1 (6 bases). Trimming stripped 5 bases from V and 2 bases from J, with 10 bases between. Germline V CDR1 and CDR2: SGHTA, FQGNSA. This CDR3 contains 14 residues. The CDR3 sequence: CASSTQGTGNTIYF. The CDR3, as DNA: TGTGCCAGCAGCACACAGGGCACTGGAAACACCATATATTTT.

The chain recombines TRBV27 with TRBJ1-5; 7 bases are shared with TRBD1. The V gene end was trimmed by 5 bases and the J gene end by 4 bases; junction bases not matched to a gene: 8. The CDR3 sequence is 15 residues long. CDR1 is MNHEY, CDR2 SMNVEV, per germline (reference sequence). The CDR3 nucleotides read TGTGCCAGCAGTAAACAGGGGTTTTGGAATCAGCCCCAGCATTTT. It yields the protein CASSKQGFWNQPQHF.

The chain joins TRBV9 to TRBJ2-7, with D possibly matching TRBD1 (7 bases). Germline CDR1 SGDLS, CDR2 YYNGEE. Trimming took off 4 bases at V and 5 bases at J, with 13 bases between the two ends. This CDR3 has 13 amino acids. CDR3 loop: CASSPQGGNEQYF. The CDR3 region has the DNA TGTGCCAGCAGCCCCCAGGGGGGAAACGAGCAGTACTTC.

The rearrangement uses TRBV5-1 and TRBJ1-3; D is ambiguous. In germline, CDR1 is SGHRS, CDR2 YFSETQ. This CDR3 has 15 residues. V dropped 10 bases and J dropped 4 bases, with 21 bases sitting between them. CDR3 bases: TGCGCCCCAAAAACGCGGGGTCTTTTAGGAAACACCATATATTTT. Its protein is CAPKTRGLLGNTIYF.

The chain combines TRBV5-8 with TRBJ2-3, with 7 nucleotides matching TRBD2. From germline, CDR1 is SGHTS and CDR2 YDEGEE. Trimming cost V 4 bases and J 0 bases; bases outside gene matches: 8. CDR3 length: 16 residues. The CDR3 reads CASSSSGSSSTDTQYF. CDR3 nucleotides: TGTGCCAGCAGCAGTAGCGGGTCATCTAGCACAGATACGCAGTATTTT.

DNA of the CDR3: TGCGCCAGCAGCAGGGAGACCTCTGGGGCCAACGTCCTGACTTTC. This sequence encodes CASSRETSGANVLTF. The chain combines TRBV5-1 with TRBJ2-6; D might be TRBD2 (5 bases). This CDR3 region has 15 residues. Germline assignment: CDR1 SGHRS and CDR2 YFSETQ. V was trimmed by 4 bases and J by 0 bases, leaving 8 bases between them. Complete variable domain (other parts from reference TRBV5-1 and TRBJ2-6): KAGVTQTPRYLIKTRGQQVTLSCSPISGHRSVSWYQQTPGQGLQFLFEYFSETQRNKGNFPGRFSGRQFSNSRSEMNVSTLELGDSALYLCASSRETSGANVLTFGAGSRLTVL.

The count of this clone is one. The rearrangement joins TRBV4-3 to TRBJ1-1; D uncertain. CDR1 and CDR2 (germline): LGHNA, YSLEER. V gave up 0 bases and J gave up 3 bases, with 8 bases separating them. The CDR3 sequence is 14 residues long. The CDR3 DNA sequence: TGCGCCAGCAGCCAAGATCGCGGCGACACTGAAGCTTTCTTT. Translated, it gives CASSQDRGDTEAFF.

This clone occurred a few times. The chain is built from TRBV7-3 and TRBJ2-7; 9 nucleotides match TRBD1. This CDR3 has 13 residues. Germline V gene lookup returns CDR1 SGHTA and CDR2 FQGTGA. J lost 6 bases, V lost 2 bases, and 2 bases had no gene match. In DNA, the CDR3 is TGTGCCAGCAGCTTAGGGACAGGGCTCGAGCAGTACTTC. It translates to CASSLGTGLEQYF.

The gene calls are TRBV28 and TRBJ2-3; 9 bases are shared with TRBD1. V was pared by 2 bases and J by 2 bases, with 5 bases of the junction left unmatched. From germline, CDR1 is MDHEN and CDR2 SYDVKM. This CDR3 has 16 residues. CDR3 bases: TGTGCCAGCAGTTTAGGGACAGGGCCATACACAGATACGCAGTATTTT. The encoded protein is CASSLGTGPYTDTQYF.